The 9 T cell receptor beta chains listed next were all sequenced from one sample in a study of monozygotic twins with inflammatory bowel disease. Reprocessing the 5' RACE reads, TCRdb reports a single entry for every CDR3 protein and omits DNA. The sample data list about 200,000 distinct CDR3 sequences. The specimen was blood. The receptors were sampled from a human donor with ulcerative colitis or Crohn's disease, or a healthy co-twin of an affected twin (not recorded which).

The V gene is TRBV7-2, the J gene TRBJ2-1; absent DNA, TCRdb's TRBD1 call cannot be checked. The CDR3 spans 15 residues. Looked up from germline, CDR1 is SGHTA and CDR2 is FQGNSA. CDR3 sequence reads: CASSSTGTDYNEQFF.

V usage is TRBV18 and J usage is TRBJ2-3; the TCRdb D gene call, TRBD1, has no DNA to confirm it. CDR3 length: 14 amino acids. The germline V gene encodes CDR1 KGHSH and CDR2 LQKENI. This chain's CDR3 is CASSPGTVEDTQYF.

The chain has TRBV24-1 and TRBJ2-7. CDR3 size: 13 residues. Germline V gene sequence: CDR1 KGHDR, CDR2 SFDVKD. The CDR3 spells CATSGEDSYEQYF.

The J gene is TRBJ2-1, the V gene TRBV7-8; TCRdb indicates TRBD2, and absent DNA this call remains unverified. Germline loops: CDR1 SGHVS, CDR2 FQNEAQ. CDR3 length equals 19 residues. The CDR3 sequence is CASSLTTTSGASGRTREIF. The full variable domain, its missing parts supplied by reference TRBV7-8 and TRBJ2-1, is GAGVSQSPRYKVAKRGQDVALRCDPISGHVSLFWYQQALGQGPEFLTYFQNEAQLDKSGLPSDRFFAERPEGSVSTLKIQRTQQEDSAVYLCASSLTTTSGASGRTREIFGPGTRLTVL.

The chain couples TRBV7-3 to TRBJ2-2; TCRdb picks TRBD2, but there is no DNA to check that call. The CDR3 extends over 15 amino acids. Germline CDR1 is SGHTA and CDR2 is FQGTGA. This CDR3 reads CASSHPGLAPGELFF.

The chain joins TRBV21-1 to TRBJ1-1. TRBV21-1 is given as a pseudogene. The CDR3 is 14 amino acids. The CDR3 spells CARSPARMNTEAFF.

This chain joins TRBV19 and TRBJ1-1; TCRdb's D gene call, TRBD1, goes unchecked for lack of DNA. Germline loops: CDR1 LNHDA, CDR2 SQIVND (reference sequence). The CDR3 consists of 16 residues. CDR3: CASSITPGVGNTEAFF.

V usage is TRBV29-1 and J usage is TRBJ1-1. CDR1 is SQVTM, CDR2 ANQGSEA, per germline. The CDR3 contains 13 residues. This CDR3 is CSASAGYNTEAFF.

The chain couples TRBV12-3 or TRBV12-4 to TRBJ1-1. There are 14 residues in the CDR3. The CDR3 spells CASSLVHENTEAFF.